A single T cell receptor (beta chain) is shown here with its context. Its target is unknown. The source of the sample is a study of beta chain features in type 1 diabetes. As every portion of the isolated RNA was reverse transcribed, the sequencing read expressed TCRB transcripts. The data were produced by immunoSEQ multiplex PCR, yet TCRdb's version contains in-frame clones alone and is incomplete. The sample lists 55,000 to 85,000 clones; 49% were seen once. Trimming took off 4 bases at V and 0 bases at J, with 12 bases between the two ends. This CDR3 is 16 amino acids long. CDR1 is LNHDA and CDR2 is SQIVND in the germline V gene (reference sequence). Study-wide findings and caveats: Shorter TCRB CDR3s, moderately but significantly so, were found in Type 1 diabetes patients in all four CD4+ subsets.

V and J are TRBV19 and TRBJ2-2, with a weak D call TRBD1 (5 bases). This clonotype originated in a young man with type 1 diabetes. Sequencing input: central memory CD4+ T cells from blood. The CDR3 here is CASSKRTSTNTGELFF. CDR3 nucleotide sequence: TGTGCCAGTAGTAAACGGACATCTACGAACACCGGGGAGCTGTTTTTT.